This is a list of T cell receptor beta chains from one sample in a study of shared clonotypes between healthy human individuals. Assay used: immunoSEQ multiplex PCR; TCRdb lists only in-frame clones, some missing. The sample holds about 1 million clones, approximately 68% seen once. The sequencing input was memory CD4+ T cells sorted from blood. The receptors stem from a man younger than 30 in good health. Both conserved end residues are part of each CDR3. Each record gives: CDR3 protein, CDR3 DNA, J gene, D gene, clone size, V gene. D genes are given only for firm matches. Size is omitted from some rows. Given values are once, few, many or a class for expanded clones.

CASSLGGPYEQYF TGCGCCAGCAGCTTGGGAGGACCGTACGAGCAGTACTTC TRBJ2-7 . . TRBV5-1
CASSFRTGGVTEAFF TGTGCCAGCAGCTTTCGGACAGGGGGAGTGACTGAAGCTTTCTTT TRBJ1-1 TRBD1 . TRBV7-2
CASSYGTGLAEQYF TGTGCCAGCAGTTACGGGACAGGGTTGGCCGAGCAGTACTTC TRBJ2-7 TRBD1 . TRBV6-6
CASWAQMYEQYF TGTGCCAGCTGGGCCCAAATGTACGAGCAGTACTTC TRBJ2-7 . many TRBV2
CASSQEGEKQETQYF TGCGCCAGCAGCCAAGAAGGAGAAAAGCAAGAGACCCAGTACTTC TRBJ2-5 . few TRBV4-1
CASSGRVRTEAFF TGTGCCAGCAGTGGTCGAGTGCGCACTGAAGCTTTCTTT TRBJ1-1 . . TRBV25-1
CASSLVFRGAGELFF TGTGCCAGCAGCTTAGTTTTTAGGGGAGCCGGGGAGCTGTTTTTT TRBJ2-2 . . TRBV7-2
CASSPGTGRGFEKLFF TGTGCCAGTAGTCCTGGGACAGGGAGGGGATTTGAAAAACTGTTTTTT TRBJ1-4 TRBD1 . TRBV19
CASSTIAGVNTDTQYF TGCGCCAGCAGCACTATAGCGGGAGTTAACACAGATACGCAGTATTTT TRBJ2-3 TRBD2 . TRBV4-3
CAWRKSNQPQHF TGTGCCTGGAGGAAAAGCAATCAGCCCCAGCATTTT TRBJ1-5 . few TRBV30
CASSPGTAYEQYF TGTGCCAGCAGCCCTGGGACAGCCTACGAGCAGTACTTC TRBJ2-7 TRBD1 . TRBV11-3
CASSDTWADTQYF TGTGCCAGCAGTGATACGTGGGCCGATACGCAGTATTTT TRBJ2-3 . . TRBV2
CASSLVLVSDTQYF TGTGCCAGCAGCTTAGTTTTAGTTTCAGATACGCAGTATTTT TRBJ2-3 . . TRBV7-2
CASSLPGTANYGYTF TGTGCCAGCAGTTTACCTGGGACAGCCAACTATGGCTACACCTTC TRBJ1-2 TRBD1 . TRBV28
CASTALGASGEQYF TGCGCCAGCACTGCCCTTGGAGCCTCAGGCGAGCAGTACTTC TRBJ2-7 . . TRBV10-2
CASSIGDMNTEAFF TGTGCCAGTAGTATAGGAGATATGAACACTGAAGCTTTCTTT TRBJ1-1 . . TRBV19
CASSLTGTNTEAFF TGTGCCAGCAGCTTAACCGGGACGAACACTGAAGCTTTCTTT TRBJ1-1 . few TRBV7-2
CASSFLLMSGASMSDEQYF TGTGCCAGCAGCTTCCTGCTCATGTCGGGAGCGTCAATGAGCGACGAGCAGTACTTC TRBJ2-7 . . TRBV7-9
CASSRWAGTGTVPQPQHF TGTGCCAGCAGCCGGTGGGCAGGGACCGGGACGGTGCCTCAGCCCCAGCATTTT TRBJ1-5 . . TRBV7-9
CAWSDTSGVQFF TGTGCCTGGAGTGACACTAGCGGGGTTCAGTTCTTC TRBJ2-1 TRBD2 . TRBV30
CASGRGDTQYF TGTGCCAGCGGGAGGGGAGATACGCAGTATTTT TRBJ2-3 TRBD2 many TRBV2
CASSEGDSSYNSPLHF TGTGCCAGCAGTGAAGGCGATAGCTCCTATAATTCACCCCTCCACTTT TRBJ1-6 . . TRBV6-1
CASSSQGIRQYF TGTGCCAGCAGTTCACAGGGAATCCGGCAGTACTTC TRBJ2-7 . . TRBV27
CASSVTGADGNTIYF TGTGCCAGCAGCGTAACGGGGGCGGATGGAAACACCATATATTTT TRBJ1-3 . few TRBV9
CASKSPLYSHF TGTGCCAGCAAGAGCCCGCTTTACTCCCACTTT TRBJ1-6 . . TRBV6-5
CASSPRLAGGGDTQYF TGTGCCAGCAGCCCTCGACTAGCGGGAGGGGGAGATACGCAGTATTTT TRBJ2-3 TRBD2 . TRBV7-2
CAWMGRGAGGDTQYF TGTGCCTGGATGGGGCGGGGGGCCGGTGGAGATACGCAGTATTTT TRBJ2-3 TRBD2 . TRBV30
CASSLDPNSGNTIYF TGTGCCAGCAGCTTAGACCCGAACTCTGGAAACACCATATATTTT TRBJ1-3 . . TRBV7-2
CASSVRMGTEAFF TGTGCCAGCAGCGTGAGGATGGGCACTGAAGCTTTCTTT TRBJ1-1 . . TRBV7-3
CASPRAGRRGELFF TGTGCCAGCCCGCGGGCGGGAAGGCGCGGGGAGCTGTTTTTT TRBJ2-2 . once TRBV7-9
CASSQVGSNTQYF TGCGCCAGCAGTCAGGTCGGCTCGAATACGCAGTATTTT TRBJ2-3 . . TRBV10-1
CSARGQTPVF TGCAGTGCTAGAGGCCAGACCCCGGTCTTT TRBJ1-1 . . TRBV20-1
CASSYSTLYSYEQYF TGTGCCAGCAGTTACTCGACACTGTACTCCTACGAGCAGTACTTC TRBJ2-7 . . TRBV6-6
CASSVYNEQFF TGCGCCAGCAGTGTCTATAATGAGCAGTTCTTC TRBJ2-1 . . TRBV10-2
CTSSQETRVAGGNPSTDTQYF . TRBJ2-3 . . TRBV1
CASSAGTGGEGYTF TGTGCCAGCAGCGCCGGGACAGGGGGCGAAGGCTACACCTTC TRBJ1-2 TRBD1 . TRBV5-5
CASSFGRALSNTQYF TGTGCCAGCAGCTTTGGTCGGGCCCTTTCCAATACGCAGTATTTT TRBJ2-3 . many TRBV7-2
CASSLPGQGREKLFF TGTGCCAGCAGTTTACCGGGACAGGGTAGAGAAAAACTGTTTTTT TRBJ1-4 TRBD1 . TRBV28
CSVGGDHEQYF TGCAGCGTTGGTGGGGATCACGAGCAGTACTTC TRBJ2-7 . . TRBV29-1
CAWSALTSGGYSYNEQFF TGTGCCTGGAGTGCCCTTACCAGTGGGGGCTACTCCTACAATGAGCAGTTCTTC TRBJ2-1 . . TRBV30